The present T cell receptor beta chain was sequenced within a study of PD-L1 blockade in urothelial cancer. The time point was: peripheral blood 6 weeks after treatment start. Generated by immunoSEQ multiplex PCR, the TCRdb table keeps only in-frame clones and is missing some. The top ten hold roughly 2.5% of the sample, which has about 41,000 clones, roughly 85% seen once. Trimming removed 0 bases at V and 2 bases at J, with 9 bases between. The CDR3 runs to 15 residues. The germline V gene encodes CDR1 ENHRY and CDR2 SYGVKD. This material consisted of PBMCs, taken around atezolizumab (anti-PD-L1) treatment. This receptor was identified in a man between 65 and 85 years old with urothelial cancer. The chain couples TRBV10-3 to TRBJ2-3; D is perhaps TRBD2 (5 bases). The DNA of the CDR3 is TGTGCCATCAGTGAGTCGGACTTCTTCACAGATACGCAGTATTTT. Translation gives CAISESDFFTDTQYF.